One sample yielded the 7 T cell receptor beta chains listed below, sequenced in a study of cytomegalovirus exposure and HLA in healthy donors (dated by TCRdb to 2016 to 2017). Library preparation employed the immunoSEQ multiplex PCR assay. The multiplex PCR relied on a mix of 60 forward primers for TCR Vbeta segments and 13 reverse primers for TCR Jbeta segments. TCRdb took this table from immuneACCESS and kept in-frame rearrangements with V and J called. Such tables lack part of the clones; where checked against another copy, unresolved V genes explain under half of the gap, and the rest is unexplained. The sample includes roughly 99,000 clones, with 79% observed a single time. The ten top clones hold over 3% of the sample. The sequencing sample was made of PBMCs. All receptors derive from a woman between 40 and 55 years old in good health and CMV-seronegative.

V gene TRBV6-5 combines with J gene TRBJ2-5; 16 bases map to TRBD2. CDR3 length: 16 amino acids. Germline loops: CDR1 MNHEY, CDR2 SVGAGI. The trim removed 3 bases at V and 7 bases at J, leaving 5 bases unmatched. The chain's CDR3 is CASSYGTSGGAGTQYF. Written as DNA, the CDR3 is TGTGCCAGCAGTTATGGGACTAGCGGGGGGGCCGGGACCCAGTACTTC.

This clone appeared once. The chain employs TRBV10-3 and TRBJ1-2; perhaps TRBD1 as D (6 bases). The CDR3 extends over 13 amino acids. Germline V gives CDR1 ENHRY, CDR2 SYGVKD. The V gene lost 0 bases and the J gene lost 8 bases, with 10 bases spanning the gap. The CDR3 loop reads CAISESDSGGYTF. The CDR3 bases are TGTGCCATCAGTGAGTCGGACAGCGGCGGCTACACCTTC.

The chain carries TRBV30 and TRBJ1-3; no clear D. The CDR3 totals 12 residues. The V gene's germline CDR1 is GTSNPN and CDR2 SVGIG (reference sequence). The V gene lost 1 base and the J gene lost 8 bases, with 9 bases spanning the gap. In DNA, the CDR3 is TGTGCCTGGAGTGGTCGTCGCGACACCATATATTTT. It specifies CAWSGRRDTIYF. Supplemented by reference TRBV30 and TRBJ1-3, the full variable domain reads SQTIHQWPATLVQPVGSPLSLECTVEGTSNPNLYWYRQAAGRGLQLLFYSVGIGQISSEVPQNLSASRPQDRQFILSSKKLLLSDSGFYLCAWSGRRDTIYFGEGSWLTVV.

The chain recombines TRBV7-2 with TRBJ2-2; TRBD2 is a possible D gene (5 bases). This CDR3 comprises 14 residues. The germline V and J ends were trimmed by 1 base and 4 bases, with 7 bases remaining between them. Germline V lookup: CDR1 SGHTA, CDR2 FQGNSA. CDR3 protein: CASSLDAGTGELFF. As DNA, the CDR3 is TGTGCCAGCAGCTTAGACGCGGGCACCGGGGAGCTGTTTTTT.

This sequence joins TRBV5-4 and TRBJ1-2; 7 nucleotides agree with TRBD1. J lost 10 bases, V lost 0 bases, and 12 bases had no gene match. Germline V CDR1 and CDR2: SGHNT, YYREEE (reference sequence). The CDR3 length is 15 residues. CDR3 residues: CASSLALGQLSVYTF. In nucleotides, the CDR3 is TGTGCCAGCAGCTTGGCCTTGGGACAGCTATCTGTCTACACCTTC.

CDR3 in DNA: TGTGCCAGCAGTCCTGGGGGGACAGGGGACCAGCCCCAGCATTTT. Its protein is CASSPGGTGDQPQHF. The J gene is TRBJ1-5, the V gene TRBV28, with 10 bases aligning to TRBD1. The CDR3 extends over 15 amino acids. CDR1 is MDHEN, CDR2 SYDVKM, per germline. With V trimmed by 5 bases and J by 7 bases, 8 bases remained unmatched.

V usage is TRBV7-2 and J usage is TRBJ2-7, with 7 bases matching TRBD2. The V gene end was trimmed by 5 bases and the J gene end by 3 bases; junction bases not matched to a gene: 4. This CDR3 spans 13 amino acids. In germline, CDR1 is SGHTA, CDR2 FQGNSA. Written as DNA, the CDR3 is TGTGCCAGCAGCGAGCGGGGCAACTACGAGCAGTACTTC. It translates to CASSERGNYEQYF.